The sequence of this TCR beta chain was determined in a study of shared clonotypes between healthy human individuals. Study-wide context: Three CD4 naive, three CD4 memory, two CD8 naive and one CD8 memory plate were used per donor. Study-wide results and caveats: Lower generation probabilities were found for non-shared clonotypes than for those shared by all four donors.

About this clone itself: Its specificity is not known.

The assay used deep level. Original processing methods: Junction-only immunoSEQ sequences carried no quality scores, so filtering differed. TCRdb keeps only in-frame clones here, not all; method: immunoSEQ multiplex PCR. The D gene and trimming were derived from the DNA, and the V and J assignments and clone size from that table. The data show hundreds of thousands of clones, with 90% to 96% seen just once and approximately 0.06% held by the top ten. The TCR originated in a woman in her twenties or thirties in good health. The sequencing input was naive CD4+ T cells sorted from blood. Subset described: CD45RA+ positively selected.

DNA of the CDR3: TGTGCCAGCAGGCGAGGCGACGCGAACACCGGGGAGCTGTTTTTT. Its protein product is CASRRGDANTGELFF. J is TRBJ2-2 and V is TRBV6-5; D is unresolved. CDR1 is MNHEY, CDR2 SVGAGI, per germline. The CDR3 is 15 amino acids. V lost 6 bases, J lost 0 bases, and 11 bases lay in between.